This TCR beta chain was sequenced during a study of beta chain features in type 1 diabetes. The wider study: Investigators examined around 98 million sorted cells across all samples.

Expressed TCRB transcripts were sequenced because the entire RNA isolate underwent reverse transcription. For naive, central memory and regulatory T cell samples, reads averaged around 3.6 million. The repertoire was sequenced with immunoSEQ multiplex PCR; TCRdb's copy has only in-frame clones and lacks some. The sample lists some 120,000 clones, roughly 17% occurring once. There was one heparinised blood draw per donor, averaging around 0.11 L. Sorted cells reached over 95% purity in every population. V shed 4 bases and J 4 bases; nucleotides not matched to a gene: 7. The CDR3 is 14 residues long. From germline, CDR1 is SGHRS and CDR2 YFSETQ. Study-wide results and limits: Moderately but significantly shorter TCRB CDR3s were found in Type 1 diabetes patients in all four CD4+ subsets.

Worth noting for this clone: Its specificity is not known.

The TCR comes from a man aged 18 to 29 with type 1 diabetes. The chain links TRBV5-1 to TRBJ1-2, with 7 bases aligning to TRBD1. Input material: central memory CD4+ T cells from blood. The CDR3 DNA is TGCGCCAGCAGCCCGACAGGGCGAATCTATGGCTACACCTTC. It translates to CASSPTGRIYGYTF.